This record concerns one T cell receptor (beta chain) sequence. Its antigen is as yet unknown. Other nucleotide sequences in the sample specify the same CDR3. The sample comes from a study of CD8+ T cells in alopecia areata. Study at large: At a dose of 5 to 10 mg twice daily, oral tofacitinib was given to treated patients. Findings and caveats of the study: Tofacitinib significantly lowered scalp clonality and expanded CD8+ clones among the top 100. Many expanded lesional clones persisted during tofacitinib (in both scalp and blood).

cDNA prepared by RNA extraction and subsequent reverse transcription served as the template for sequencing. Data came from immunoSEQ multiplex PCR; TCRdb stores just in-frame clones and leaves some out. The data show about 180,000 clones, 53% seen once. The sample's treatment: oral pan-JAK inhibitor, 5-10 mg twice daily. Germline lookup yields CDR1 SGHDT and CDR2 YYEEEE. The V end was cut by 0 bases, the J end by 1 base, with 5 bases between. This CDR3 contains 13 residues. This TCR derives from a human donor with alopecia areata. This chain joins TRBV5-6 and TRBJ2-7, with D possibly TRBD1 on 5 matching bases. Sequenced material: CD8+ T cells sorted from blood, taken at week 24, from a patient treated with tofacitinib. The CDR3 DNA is TGTGCCAGCAGCTTGGACAGGTCCTACGAGCAGTACTTC. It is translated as CASSLDRSYEQYF.